This T cell receptor beta chain stems from a study of immune characterization of retroperitoneal liposarcoma. The V and J ends lost 2 bases and 10 bases respectively, with 15 bases between them. The CDR3 covers 14 residues. The germline V gene has CDR1 SGHVS and CDR2 FNYEAQ. In this sample, this clonotype is medium-sized. TCRdb re-called the PCR reads through MiXCR, storing one row per CDR3 protein. The sample lists 12,000 or so distinct CDR3 sequences, about a quarter occurring once. This chain connects TRBV7-6 to TRBJ2-1, with D possibly matching TRBD1 (7 bases). The sample comprised tumor tissue. This sequence originates from a female donor with retroperitoneal liposarcoma. The CDR3 here is CASSLRQGGYEQFF. The CDR3, as DNA: TGTGCCAGCAGCTTACGCCAGGGGGGATACGAGCAGTTCTTC.